The 24 T cell receptor beta chains below all came from one sample that was sequenced in a study of shared clonotypes between healthy human individuals. Method: immunoSEQ multiplex PCR; TCRdb's copy keeps in-frame clones and lacks some. In the table there are 1,500,000 or so clones, roughly 97% of which are singletons. Sequences were obtained from naive CD4+ T cells sorted from blood. Subset denoted: CD45RA+ positively selected. The receptors here all came from a man aged 25-40 years in good health.

The count of this clone is one. V usage is TRBV11-3 and J usage is TRBJ2-3, with D possibly being TRBD1 or TRBD2 (6 bases each). V was pared by 0 bases and J by 4 bases, with 11 bases between. This CDR3 has 15 residues. The germline V gene encodes CDR1 SGHNT and CDR2 YENEEA. CDR3 amino acids: CASSLDGGPADTQYF. The CDR3 DNA sequence: TGTGCCAGCAGCTTAGATGGGGGGCCGGCAGATACGCAGTATTTT.

The rearrangement links TRBV27 to TRBJ2-3; 13 bases line up with TRBD2. The germline V gene encodes CDR1 MNHEY and CDR2 SMNVEV (reference sequence). This CDR3 is 18 amino acids long. The trim removed 6 bases at V and 5 bases at J, leaving 14 bases unmatched. Here the CDR3 DNA reads TGTGCCAGCAGCCGCCCCCTGACTAGCGGGAGGTTAGGAGATACGCAGTATTTT. Protein: CASSRPLTSGRLGDTQYF.

The chain joins TRBV7-8 to TRBJ1-4, with D possibly matching TRBD1 (5 bases). Trimming left V 0 bases short and J 8 bases short, with 13 bases between. The CDR3 has 15 residues. CDR1 SGHVS and CDR2 FQNEAQ come from the germline V gene. The CDR3 DNA is TGTGCCAGCAGCTTAGCAGGGGTATTAGGGGAAAAACTGTTTTTT. It specifies CASSLAGVLGEKLFF.

V gene TRBV5-1 combines with J gene TRBJ2-3, with unresolved D. The CDR3 covers 17 residues. The V and J ends lost 4 bases and 1 base respectively, with 19 bases between them. Germline CDR1 reads SGHRS; CDR2 reads YFSETQ. The CDR3 sequence is CASSRGVLERGTDTQYF. The DNA for the CDR3 is TGCGCCAGCAGCCGCGGCGTTTTGGAACGGGGCACAGATACGCAGTATTTT.

The chain links TRBV11-2 to TRBJ2-3; possibly TRBD2 for D (8 bases). The CDR3 totals 16 residues. Germline V gives CDR1 SGHAT, CDR2 FQNNGV. The V end was cut by 5 bases, the J end by 6 bases, with 21 bases between. CDR3 loop: CASSPLSTGGGDTQYF. In nucleotides, the CDR3 is TGTGCCAGCAGCCCCTTATCTACGGGAGGGGGCGATACGCAGTATTTT.

The rearrangement joins TRBV5-1 to TRBJ1-1, with 9 bases aligning to TRBD1. There are 14 residues in the CDR3. Germline values: CDR1 SGHRS, CDR2 YFSETQ. J was trimmed by 6 bases and V by 3 bases; bases with no gene match: 6. CDR3 in amino acids: CASSSGQGMAEAFF. DNA for the CDR3: TGCGCCAGCAGCTCAGGACAGGGGATGGCTGAAGCTTTCTTT.

The V and J genes are TRBV7-9 and TRBJ2-2; 10 nucleotides agree with TRBD2. The CDR3 consists of 17 residues. V was clipped by 2 bases and J by 1 base; unmatched bases: 4. The germline V gene encodes CDR1 SEHNR and CDR2 FQNEAQ (reference sequence). The CDR3 bases are TGTGCCAGCAGCTTACCCCGGACTAGCGGGAACACCGGGGAGCTGTTTTTT. Protein sequence: CASSLPRTSGNTGELFF.

This sequence joins TRBV23-1 and TRBJ2-2; TRBD1 aligns across 9 bases. TRBV23-1 is given ORF status, its function remaining uncertain. J was trimmed by 7 bases and V by 4 bases; bases with no gene match: 10. There are 16 residues in the CDR3. The CDR3 sequence: CASSRPGTGFVGELFF. In DNA form, the CDR3 reads TGCGCCAGCAGTCGTCCCGGGACAGGGTTTGTCGGGGAGCTGTTTTTT.

The chain couples TRBV28 to TRBJ2-7; D perhaps matches TRBD2 (6 bases). Germline assignment: CDR1 MDHEN and CDR2 SYDVKM. V was clipped by 6 bases and J by 2 bases, with 23 bases between them. This CDR3 is built from 17 residues. For the CDR3, the DNA is TGTGCCAGCAGGCAGGGAGGTATAGGGGACGGAACCTACGAGCAGTACTTC. Its protein product is CASRQGGIGDGTYEQYF.

The genes are TRBV7-2 and TRBJ1-5; a possible D gene is TRBD1 (5 bases). The CDR3 sequence is 13 residues long. In germline, CDR1 is SGHTA, CDR2 FQGNSA. V lost 5 bases and J lost 7, with 12 bases in between. This CDR3 is CASSAPGTQPQHF. In DNA, the CDR3 is TGTGCCAGCAGCGCTCCCGGGACCCAGCCCCAGCATTTT.

The rearrangement links TRBV7-6 to TRBJ2-3, with TRBD2 identical over 11 bases. V shed 1 base and J 5 bases; nucleotides not matched to a gene: 5. This CDR3 is 16 amino acids long. Germline-derived CDR1 and CDR2 are SGHVS and FNYEAQ. CDR3 sequence (DNA): TGTGCCAGCAGCTTAGGGGCTAGCGGGAGGAAAGATACGCAGTATTTT. Residues: CASSLGASGRKDTQYF.

The V gene is TRBV7-9, the J gene TRBJ2-1; 7 nucleotides agree with TRBD2. In germline, CDR1 is SEHNR, CDR2 FQNEAQ (reference sequence). This CDR3 region has 17 residues. V gave up 0 bases and J gave up 0 bases; unmatched junction bases: 5. This chain's CDR3 is CASSLAGGPGSYNEQFF. The DNA of the CDR3 is TGTGCCAGCAGCTTAGCGGGAGGGCCAGGCTCCTACAATGAGCAGTTCTTC.

For this clone: Other DNA sequences in this specimen translate into the identical CDR3. The chain combines TRBV10-3 with TRBJ2-3; tentatively, D is TRBD2 (5 bases). The germline V and J ends were trimmed by 3 bases and 6 bases, with 7 bases remaining between them. The germline CDR1 and CDR2 sequences are ENHRY and SYGVKD. This CDR3 has 12 amino acids. The CDR3 sequence is CAISDLADTQYF. DNA for the CDR3: TGTGCCATCAGTGATTTAGCGGATACGCAGTATTTT.

The chain recombines TRBV5-4 with TRBJ2-5, with unresolved D. The CDR3 consists of 11 residues. Per germline, CDR1 SGHNT and CDR2 YYREEE (reference sequence). V was clipped by 5 bases and J by 2 bases, with 4 bases between them. In DNA form, the CDR3 reads TGTGCCAGCAGACTACAAGAGACCCAGTACTTC. This translates into CASRLQETQYF.

This chain uses TRBV2 with TRBJ2-5; D possibly corresponds to TRBD1 (5 bases). Germline CDR1 is SNHLY and CDR2 is FYNNEI. The CDR3 totals 13 residues. V lost 4 bases and J lost 2, with 8 bases in between. CDR3 sequence (DNA): TGTGCCAGCAGTGGACAGATACAAGAGACCCAGTACTTC. This translates into CASSGQIQETQYF.

On this clone itself: Other DNA sequences in the same sample also yield this CDR3. This chain connects TRBV6-1 to TRBJ1-1; D not certain. Germline V CDR1 and CDR2: MNHNS, SASEGT. Trimming shortened V by 1 base and J by 0 bases, and 3 bases separated the two germline ends. This CDR3 has 13 residues. This CDR3 is CASSEGVNTEAFF. CDR3 sequence (DNA): TGTGCCAGCAGTGAAGGGGTGAACACTGAAGCTTTCTTT.

The chain uses TRBV29-1 and TRBJ2-1; D is perhaps TRBD2 (6 bases). CDR3 size: 16 residues. CDR1 SQVTM and CDR2 ANQGSEA come from the germline V gene. The V gene lost 0 bases and the J gene lost 2 bases, with 14 bases spanning the gap. The CDR3 DNA is TGCAGCGTTGAAGACCCGGGACGGACTACCTACAATGAGCAGTTCTTC. Protein product: CSVEDPGRTTYNEQFF.

The chain joins TRBV27 to TRBJ2-7, with TRBD2 matching 16 bases. V gave up 1 base and J gave up 6 bases; unmatched junction bases: 12. CDR3 length equals 19 residues. Per the germline V gene, CDR1 is MNHEY and CDR2 is SMNVEV (reference sequence). The CDR3 sequence is CASSLYGTSGRVFSREQYF. CDR3 DNA sequence: TGTGCCAGCAGTTTATATGGGACTAGCGGGAGGGTGTTTTCTCGCGAGCAGTACTTC.

For this clone: This sample includes further DNA sequences coding for the same CDR3. The chain carries TRBV6-5 and TRBJ2-3; D call uncertain. Germline V gene sequence: CDR1 MNHEY, CDR2 SVGAGI. Trimming pared 5 bases from V and 1 base from J, leaving 7 bases between. The CDR3 has 13 amino acids. CDR3: CASSPPGTDTQYF. The CDR3 coding sequence is TGTGCCAGCAGTCCACCGGGCACAGATACGCAGTATTTT.

Comment on this clone: Other DNA sequences in the same sample also yield this CDR3. The J gene is TRBJ1-1, the V gene TRBV5-1; no clear D. The V end lost 2 bases, the J end lost 1 base, and 6 bases lay between the germline ends. This CDR3 has 13 residues. The germline V gene encodes CDR1 SGHRS and CDR2 YFSETQ. The CDR3 sequence: CASSLDTNTEAFF. CDR3 DNA sequence: TGCGCCAGCAGCTTAGACACGAACACTGAAGCTTTCTTT.

This chain uses TRBV27 with TRBJ2-7; D call uncertain. This CDR3 is built from 14 residues. Germline loops: CDR1 MNHEY, CDR2 SMNVEV (reference sequence). Trimming shortened V by 7 bases and J by 2 bases, and 15 bases separated the two germline ends. The CDR3 DNA follows: TGTGCCAGCACCGCGAGCCTAGTTCCCTACGAGCAGTACTTC. It encodes CASTASLVPYEQYF.

This chain uses TRBV9 with TRBJ2-1, with 12 bases lining up with TRBD2. J gave up 8 bases and V 0 bases, and 9 bases lay outside the gene matches. CDR1 is SGDLS and CDR2 is YYNGEE in the germline V gene. The CDR3 consists of 17 residues. The CDR3 DNA follows: TGTGCCAGCAGCGTAGGTCGCCTAGCGGGAGGGCGGGATGAGCAGTTCTTC. Protein sequence: CASSVGRLAGGRDEQFF.

The chain uses TRBV6-5 and TRBJ2-3; D not certain. Germline lookup yields CDR1 MNHEY and CDR2 SVGAGI. Between the trimmed V and J ends, which lost 1 base and 2 bases, there was a span of 10 bases. This CDR3 comprises 15 residues. CDR3 protein: CASSYFGINTDTQYF. Here the CDR3 DNA reads TGTGCCAGCAGTTACTTTGGAATCAACACAGATACGCAGTATTTT.

The V call is TRBV5-6, the J call TRBJ2-7; D gene ambiguous. The ends were cut back, 1 base at V and 7 bases at J, with 6 bases in the middle. In germline, CDR1 is SGHDT, CDR2 YYEEEE. The CDR3 spans 11 residues. CDR3 loop: CASSLMGEQYF. Written as DNA, the CDR3 is TGTGCCAGCAGCTTGATGGGGGAGCAGTACTTC.